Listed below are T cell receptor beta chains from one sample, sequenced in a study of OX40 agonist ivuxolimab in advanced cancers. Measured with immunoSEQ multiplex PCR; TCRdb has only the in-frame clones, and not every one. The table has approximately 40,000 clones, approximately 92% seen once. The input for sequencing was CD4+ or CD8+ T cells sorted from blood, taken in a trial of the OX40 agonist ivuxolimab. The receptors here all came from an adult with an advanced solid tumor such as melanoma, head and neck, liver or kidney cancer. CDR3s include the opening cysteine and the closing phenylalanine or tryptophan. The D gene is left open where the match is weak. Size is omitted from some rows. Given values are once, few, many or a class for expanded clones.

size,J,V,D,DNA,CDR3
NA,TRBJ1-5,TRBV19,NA,TGTGCCAGTAGCCCCATGGGATACGGATCGCTCAATCAGCCCCAGCATTTT,CASSPMGYGSLNQPQHF
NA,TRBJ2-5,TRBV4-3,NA,TGCGCCAGCAGCCAAGACGGGATTCCCAAAGAGACCCAGTACTTC,CASSQDGIPKETQYF
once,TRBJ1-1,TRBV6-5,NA,TGTGCCAGCAGCCAATACTCGATGAACACTGAAGCTTTCTTT,CASSQYSMNTEAFF
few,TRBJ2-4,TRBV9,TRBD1,TGTGCCAGCAGCGCCGGGACAGGGCTTTTGGAAAACATTCAGTACTTC,CASSAGTGLLENIQYF
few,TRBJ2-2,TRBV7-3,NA,TGTGCCAGCAGCCCCAGGGGTACAACAAACGCCGGGGAGCTGTTTTTT,CASSPRGTTNAGELFF
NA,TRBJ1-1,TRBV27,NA,TGTGCCAGCATTCCCCCGTGGACGGGGGGGGTCACTGAAGCTTTCTTT,CASIPPWTGGVTEAFF
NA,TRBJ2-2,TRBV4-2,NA,TGTGCCAGCAGCCGGGGGGCCGGGGAGCTGTTTTTT,CASSRGAGELFF
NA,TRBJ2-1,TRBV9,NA,TGTGCCAGCAGTTTCGGGACCAATGAGCAGTTCTTC,CASSFGTNEQFF
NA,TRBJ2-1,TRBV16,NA,TGTGCCAGCGGGCCGTACAATGAGCAGTTCTTC,CASGPYNEQFF
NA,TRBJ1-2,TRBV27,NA,TGTGCCAGCAGACCCTCCGGGGGGGCTGGCTACACCTTC,CASRPSGGAGYTF
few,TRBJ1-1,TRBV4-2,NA,TGTGCCAGCAGCCGGGGAGTGGAAGCTTTCTTT,CASSRGVEAFF
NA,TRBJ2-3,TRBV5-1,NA,TGCGCCAGCACTCTCGCGGGACCTCCAGATACGCAGTATTTT,CASTLAGPPDTQYF
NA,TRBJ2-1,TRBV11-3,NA,TGTGCCAGCAGCTCAAGCCCCACGGGGGGCTTGGCCCCTAAGCAGTTCTTC,CASSSSPTGGLAPKQFF
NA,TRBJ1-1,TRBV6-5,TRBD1,TGTGCCAGCAGGACAGGGAGCAGGATGAACACTGAAGCTTTCTTT,CASRTGSRMNTEAFF
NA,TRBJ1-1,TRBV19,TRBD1,TGTGCCAGTAGTACCTGGGACAGTGGGACTGAAGCTTTCTTT,CASSTWDSGTEAFF
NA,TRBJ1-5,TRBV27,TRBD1,TGTGCCAGCAGTCCACAGGGGCCAATAATTAGCAATCAGCCCCAGCATTTT,CASSPQGPIISNQPQHF